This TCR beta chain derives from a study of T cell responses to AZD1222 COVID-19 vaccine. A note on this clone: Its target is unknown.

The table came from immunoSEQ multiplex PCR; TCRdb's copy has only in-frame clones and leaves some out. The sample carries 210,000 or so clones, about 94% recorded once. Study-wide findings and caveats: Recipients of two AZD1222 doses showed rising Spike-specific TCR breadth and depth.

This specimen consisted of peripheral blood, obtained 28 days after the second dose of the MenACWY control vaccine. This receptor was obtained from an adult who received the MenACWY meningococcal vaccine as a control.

The CDR3 DNA reads TGTGCCACCAAGTTAGGCCGACTTTCCAACGAGCAGTACTTC. The encoded protein is CATKLGRLSNEQYF. This sequence joins TRBV7-8 and TRBJ2-7; D uncertain. V was shortened by 10 bases and J by 5 bases, with 21 bases between the two germline ends. This CDR3 comprises 14 residues. The V gene's germline CDR1 is SGHVS and CDR2 FQNEAQ.